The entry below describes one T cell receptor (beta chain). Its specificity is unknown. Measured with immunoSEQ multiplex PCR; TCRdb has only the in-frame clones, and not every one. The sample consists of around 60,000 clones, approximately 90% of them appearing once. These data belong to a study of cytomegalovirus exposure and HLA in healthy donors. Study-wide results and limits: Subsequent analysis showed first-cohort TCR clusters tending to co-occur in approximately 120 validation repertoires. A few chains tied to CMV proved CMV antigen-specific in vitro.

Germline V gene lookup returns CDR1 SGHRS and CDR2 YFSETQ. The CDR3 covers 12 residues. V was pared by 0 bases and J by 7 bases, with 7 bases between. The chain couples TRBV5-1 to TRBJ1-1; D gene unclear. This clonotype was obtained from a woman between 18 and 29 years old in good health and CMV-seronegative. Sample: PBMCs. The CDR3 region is CASSLDMHEAFF. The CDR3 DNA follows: TGCGCCAGCAGCTTGGACATGCATGAAGCTTTCTTT.